This T cell receptor beta chain emerged from a study of blood T cells in healthy people across ages. Study results and limitations: For the donors, CMV status was unknown and possibly confounded expanded clonotype changes.

Concerning this clonotype: The target antigen is unknown.

The V end was cut by 7 bases, the J end by 4 bases, with 16 bases between. This CDR3 contains 14 residues. The germline V gene has CDR1 MDHEN and CDR2 SYDVKM. Roughly 10 milliliters of peripheral blood were drawn from each donor into EDTA-treated tubes. It was with a sample-barcoded 5' primer and a J-beta primer mix that a second PCR of about 6 to 12 cycles was run. Using its own MiXCR run on the 5' RACE reads, TCRdb lists one record per CDR3 protein. The data show some 760,000 distinct CDR3 sequences, roughly 25% seen once. The sample was also linked to a second study, of T cells of mothers and their children. That publication notes: Donors were three healthy Caucasian mothers and their six children.

Sequencing input: blood. The genes are TRBV28 and TRBJ1-2; D perhaps matches TRBD1 (6 bases). The clonotype originates from a boy between 10 and 17 years old in good health. CDR3 in DNA: TGTGCCAGCACCATCGGGGGCGCCGGCTATGGCTACACCTTC. As protein: CASTIGGAGYGYTF.